This T cell receptor beta chain is drawn from a study of radiotherapy plus CTLA-4 blockade in lung cancer. Study context: Disease control was present in 30% to 40% of patients, and objective responses in about 18%.

Worth noting for this clone: Its antigen remains unknown.

Trimming removed 3 bases at V and 3 bases at J, with 11 bases between. The V gene's germline CDR1 is SEHNR and CDR2 FQNEAQ (reference sequence). The CDR3 spans 15 residues. Whole-study findings and limits: Interferon-beta, together with early blood T cell clone dynamics, reportedly best predicted response. Subsequent to radiotherapy plus ipilimumab, tumor-derived TCR clones underwent expansion in blood.

Chemo-refractory metastatic non-small-cell lung cancer patients received focal radiation with ipilimumab CTLA-4 blockade. Here immunoSEQ multiplex PCR was the method, and the copy in TCRdb shows in-frame clones only, minus some. Among tens of thousands of clones, over 65% were seen once, and the ten largest hold around 3.7%. The chain combines TRBV7-9 with TRBJ2-2; D might be TRBD1 (5 bases). The source material was peripheral blood, sampled from a patient treated with radiotherapy plus ipilimumab. This TCR was recovered from a human donor with non-small cell lung cancer who had a partial response to radiotherapy plus ipilimumab. This CDR3 reads CASSLVGADTGELFF. CDR3 bases: TGTGCCAGCAGCTTGGTAGGGGCGGACACCGGGGAGCTGTTTTTT.